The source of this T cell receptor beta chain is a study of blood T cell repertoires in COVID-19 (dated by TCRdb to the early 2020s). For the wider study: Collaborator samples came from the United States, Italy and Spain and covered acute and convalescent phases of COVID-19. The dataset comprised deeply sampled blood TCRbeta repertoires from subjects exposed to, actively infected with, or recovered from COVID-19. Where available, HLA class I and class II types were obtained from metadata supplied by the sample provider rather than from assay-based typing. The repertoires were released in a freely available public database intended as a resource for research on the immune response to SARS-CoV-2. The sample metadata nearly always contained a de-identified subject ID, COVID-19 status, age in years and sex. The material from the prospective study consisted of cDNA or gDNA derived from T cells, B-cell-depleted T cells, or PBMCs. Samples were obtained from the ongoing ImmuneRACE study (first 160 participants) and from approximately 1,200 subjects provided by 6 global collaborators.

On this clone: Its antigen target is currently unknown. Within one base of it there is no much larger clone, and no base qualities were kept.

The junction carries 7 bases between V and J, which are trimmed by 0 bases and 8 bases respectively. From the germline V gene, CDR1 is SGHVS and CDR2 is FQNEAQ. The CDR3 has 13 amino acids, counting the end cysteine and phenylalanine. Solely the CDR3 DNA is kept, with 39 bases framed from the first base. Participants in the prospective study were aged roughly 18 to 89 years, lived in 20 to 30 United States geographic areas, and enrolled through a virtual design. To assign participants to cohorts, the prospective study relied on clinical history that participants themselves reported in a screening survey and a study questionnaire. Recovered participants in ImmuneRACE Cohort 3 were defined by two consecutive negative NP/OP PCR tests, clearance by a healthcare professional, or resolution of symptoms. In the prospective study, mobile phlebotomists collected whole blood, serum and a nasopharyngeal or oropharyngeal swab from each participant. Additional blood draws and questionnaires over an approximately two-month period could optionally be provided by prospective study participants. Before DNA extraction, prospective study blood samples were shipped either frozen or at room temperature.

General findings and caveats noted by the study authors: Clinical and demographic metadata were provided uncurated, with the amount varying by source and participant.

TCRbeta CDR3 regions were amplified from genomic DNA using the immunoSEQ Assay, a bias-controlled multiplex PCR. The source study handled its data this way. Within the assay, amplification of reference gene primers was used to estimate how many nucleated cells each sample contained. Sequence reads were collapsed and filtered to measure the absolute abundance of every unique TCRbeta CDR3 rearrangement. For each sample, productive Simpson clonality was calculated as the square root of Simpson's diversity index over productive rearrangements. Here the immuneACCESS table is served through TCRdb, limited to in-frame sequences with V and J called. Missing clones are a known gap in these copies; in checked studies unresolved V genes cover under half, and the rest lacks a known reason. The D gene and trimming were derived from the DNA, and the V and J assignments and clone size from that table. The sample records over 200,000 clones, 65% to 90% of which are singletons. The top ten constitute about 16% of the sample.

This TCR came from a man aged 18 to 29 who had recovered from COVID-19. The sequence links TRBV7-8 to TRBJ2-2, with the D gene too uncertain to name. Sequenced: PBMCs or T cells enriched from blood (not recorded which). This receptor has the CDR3 CASSLAPYGELFF. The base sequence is TGTGCCAGCAGCTTAGCCCCTTATGGGGAGCTGTTTTTT.